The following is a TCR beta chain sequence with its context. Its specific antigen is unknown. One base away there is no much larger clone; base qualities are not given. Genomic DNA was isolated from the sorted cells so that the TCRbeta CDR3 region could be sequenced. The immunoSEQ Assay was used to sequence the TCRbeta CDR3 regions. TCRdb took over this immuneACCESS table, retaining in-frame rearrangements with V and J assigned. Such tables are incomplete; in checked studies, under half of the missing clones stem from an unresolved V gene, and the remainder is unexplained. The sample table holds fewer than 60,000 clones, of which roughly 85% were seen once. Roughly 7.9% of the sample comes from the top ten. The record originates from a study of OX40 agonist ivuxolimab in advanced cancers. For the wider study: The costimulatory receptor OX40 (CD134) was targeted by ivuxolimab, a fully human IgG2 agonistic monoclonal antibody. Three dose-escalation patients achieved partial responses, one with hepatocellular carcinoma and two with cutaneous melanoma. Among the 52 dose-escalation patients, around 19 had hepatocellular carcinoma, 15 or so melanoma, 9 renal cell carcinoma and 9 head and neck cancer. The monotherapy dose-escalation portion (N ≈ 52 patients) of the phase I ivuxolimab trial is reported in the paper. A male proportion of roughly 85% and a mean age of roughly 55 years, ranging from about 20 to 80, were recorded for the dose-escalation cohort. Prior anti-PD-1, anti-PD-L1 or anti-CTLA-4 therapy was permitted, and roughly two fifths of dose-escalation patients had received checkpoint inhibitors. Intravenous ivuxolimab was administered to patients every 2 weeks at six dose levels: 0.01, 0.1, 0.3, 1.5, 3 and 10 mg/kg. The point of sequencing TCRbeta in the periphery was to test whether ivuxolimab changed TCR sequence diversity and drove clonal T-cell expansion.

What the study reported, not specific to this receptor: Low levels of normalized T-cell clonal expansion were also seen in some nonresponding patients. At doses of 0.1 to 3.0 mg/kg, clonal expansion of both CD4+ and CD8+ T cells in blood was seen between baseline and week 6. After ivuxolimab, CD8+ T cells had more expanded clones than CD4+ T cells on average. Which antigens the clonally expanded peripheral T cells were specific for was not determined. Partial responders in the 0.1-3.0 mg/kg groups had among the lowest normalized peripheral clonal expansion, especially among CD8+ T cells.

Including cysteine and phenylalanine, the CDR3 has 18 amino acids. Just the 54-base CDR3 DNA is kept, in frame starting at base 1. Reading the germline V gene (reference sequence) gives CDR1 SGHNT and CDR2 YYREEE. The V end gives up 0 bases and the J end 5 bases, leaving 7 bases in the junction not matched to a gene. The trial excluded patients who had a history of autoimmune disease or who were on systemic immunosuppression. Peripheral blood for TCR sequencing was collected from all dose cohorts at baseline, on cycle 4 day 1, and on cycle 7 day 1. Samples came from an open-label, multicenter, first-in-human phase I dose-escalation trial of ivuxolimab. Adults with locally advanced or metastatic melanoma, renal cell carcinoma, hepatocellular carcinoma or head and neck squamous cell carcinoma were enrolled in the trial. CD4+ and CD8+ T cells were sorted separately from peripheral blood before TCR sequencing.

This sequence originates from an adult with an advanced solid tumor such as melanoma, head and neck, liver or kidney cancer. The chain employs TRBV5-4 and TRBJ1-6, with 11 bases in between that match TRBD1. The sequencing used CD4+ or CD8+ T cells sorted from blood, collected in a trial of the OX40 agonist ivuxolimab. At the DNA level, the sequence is TGTGCCAGCAGCTTGGCCCGGACAGGGGGCGCAGATAATTCACCCCTCCACTTT. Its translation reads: CASSLARTGGADNSPLHF. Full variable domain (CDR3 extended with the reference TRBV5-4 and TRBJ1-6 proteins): ETGVTQSPTHLIKTRGQQVTLRCSSQSGHNTVSWYQQALGQGPQFIFQYYREEENGRGNFPPRFSGLQFPNYSSELNVNALELDDSALYLCASSLARTGGADNSPLHFGNGTRLTVT.